These 21 T cell receptor beta chains were all obtained from the same sample, sequenced in a study of cytomegalovirus exposure and HLA in healthy donors. A multiplex PCR was run with 60 Vbeta primers and 13 Jbeta primers. Libraries were prepared by immunoSEQ multiplex PCR; TCRdb keeps only in-frame clonotypes and omits some of them. Found here are some 130,000 clones, around three quarters of them singletons; the top ten hold roughly 3%. The sequenced sample was PBMCs. These receptors all stem from a woman aged 60-75 years in good health and CMV-seropositive.

J is TRBJ2-3 and V is TRBV7-3; the D gene is possibly TRBD1 (7 bases). The CDR3 spans 14 residues. V was shortened by 6 bases and J by 2 bases, with 12 bases between the two germline ends. Germline values: CDR1 SGHTA, CDR2 FQGTGA. The CDR3 here is CASSRQGLTDTQYF. CDR3 nucleotides: TGTGCCAGCAGTCGACAGGGACTCACAGATACGCAGTATTTT.

The rearrangement joins TRBV5-1 to TRBJ2-5; TRBD1 aligns across 7 bases. TRBJ2-7 matches the DNA end more closely, so the J call is doubtful. This CDR3 is 16 amino acids long. Germline lookup yields CDR1 SGHRS and CDR2 YFSETQ. The CDR3 DNA follows: TGCGCCAGCAGCTCCCCAAATTCGGACAGGCGCTACGAGCAGTACTTC. Its protein is CASSSPNSDRRYEQYF.

Only a few counts were recorded for this clone. The chain couples TRBV6-1 to TRBJ1-1, with 7 bases fitting TRBD1. The CDR3 totals 14 residues. The V segment lost 7 bases and the J segment 0 bases; nucleotides outside the gene matches: 5. Germline V gene sequence: CDR1 MNHNS, CDR2 SASEGT. CDR3 in amino acids: CASTTGAVNTEAFF. CDR3 sequence (DNA): TGTGCCAGCACTACAGGGGCTGTGAACACTGAAGCTTTCTTT.

The genes are TRBV13 and TRBJ2-7; 13 bases are shared with TRBD2. CDR3 length: 16 residues. In germline, CDR1 is PRHDT, CDR2 FYEKMQ (reference sequence). The V gene end was trimmed by 1 base and the J gene end by 2 bases; junction bases not matched to a gene: 2. The CDR3 DNA reads TGTGCCAGCAGCTTAGCTGGGACTAGCGGGACCTACGAGCAGTACTTC. It is translated as CASSLAGTSGTYEQYF.

This chain joins TRBV6-6 and TRBJ1-1, with D perhaps TRBD1 (5 bases). Trimming shortened V by 5 bases and J by 1 base, and 17 bases separated the two germline ends. The CDR3 is made up of 16 amino acids. CDR1 is MNHNY, CDR2 SVGAGI, per germline (reference sequence). Here the CDR3 DNA reads TGTGCCAGCAGTCCGGGACGGACTATCTCGAACACTGAAGCTTTCTTT. This codes for CASSPGRTISNTEAFF.

The rearrangement joins TRBV5-1 to TRBJ2-3; 9 bases line up with TRBD2. This CDR3 comprises 17 residues. Losses at the gene ends were 0 bases for V and 0 bases for J; bases not matched to a gene: 5. Germline assignment: CDR1 SGHRS and CDR2 YFSETQ. CDR3 loop: CASSLGASGESTDTQYF. The CDR3 DNA is TGCGCCAGCAGCTTGGGGGCTAGCGGGGAAAGCACAGATACGCAGTATTTT.

A few counts support this clone. V and J are TRBV10-2 and TRBJ2-5; TRBD1 is a possible D gene (6 bases). CDR3 length: 15 residues. V shed 4 bases and J shed 3 bases, with 15 bases lying between them. Germline V gene data show CDR1 as WSHSY and CDR2 as SAAADI. CDR3 in amino acids: CASSGRTASEETQYF. CDR3 bases: TGCGCCAGCAGTGGAAGGACAGCCAGCGAAGAGACCCAGTACTTC.

This clone has just a few counts. This sequence joins TRBV29-1 and TRBJ2-5; the match to TRBD1 covers 10 bases. The germline V gene has CDR1 SQVTM and CDR2 ANQGSEA. V dropped 0 bases and J dropped 3; count of bases not matched to a gene: 7. The CDR3 length is 16 residues. The CDR3 sequence: CSVEDLDGTGEETQYF. As DNA, the CDR3 is TGCAGCGTTGAAGATCTTGACGGGACAGGGGAAGAGACCCAGTACTTC.

The chain employs TRBV7-9 and TRBJ1-4, with 7 positions matching TRBD1. With 2 bases clipped from V and 3 bases from J, the junction kept 6 bases outside the gene matches. Germline values: CDR1 SEHNR, CDR2 FQNEAQ (reference sequence). The CDR3 is made up of 16 amino acids. The CDR3 reads CASSLTGARANEKLFF. For the CDR3, the DNA is TGTGCCAGCAGCTTAACAGGGGCGCGGGCTAATGAAAAACTGTTTTTT.

The V and J genes are TRBV4-1 and TRBJ1-2; weak D call: TRBD1 (5 bases). V was clipped by 4 bases and J by 9 bases, with 21 bases between them. CDR1 is MGHRA, CDR2 YSYEKL, per germline. The CDR3 is made up of 15 amino acids. The CDR3 sequence: CASSPSEQDPISYTF. As DNA, the CDR3 is TGCGCCAGCAGCCCATCCGAACAGGACCCTATTAGCTACACCTTC.

This sequence joins TRBV29-1 and TRBJ2-3, with 10 bases aligning to TRBD2. The germline V gene has CDR1 SQVTM and CDR2 ANQGSEA. The CDR3 has 16 residues. Trimming at V came to 6 bases and at J to 3 bases, leaving 12 bases not matched to a gene. The CDR3 here is CSVPGSGGAKTDTQYF. CDR3 nucleotide sequence: TGCAGCGTGCCGGGGAGCGGGGGGGCCAAGACAGATACGCAGTATTTT.

The rearrangement joins TRBV9 to TRBJ1-5, with 9 positions matching TRBD1. V lost 3 bases, J lost 2 bases, and 3 bases stayed unmatched. Germline V lookup: CDR1 SGDLS, CDR2 YYNGEE. The length of the CDR3 is 15 residues. CDR3 sequence reads: CASSAGTGRNQPQHF. CDR3 in DNA: TGTGCCAGCAGCGCCGGGACAGGGCGCAATCAGCCCCAGCATTTT.

The chain is built from TRBV5-4 and TRBJ2-7, with 11 bases identical to TRBD1. Unmatched junction bases numbered 11, after V lost 4 bases and J lost 2 bases. The V gene's germline CDR1 is SGHNT and CDR2 YYREEE (reference sequence). This CDR3 is 17 amino acids long. The CDR3: CASSAGQGGTRAYEQYF. As DNA, the CDR3 is TGTGCCAGCAGCGCGGGACAGGGGGGGACAAGGGCCTACGAGCAGTACTTC.

This chain links TRBV9 with TRBJ2-1; 7 bases agree with TRBD2. The CDR3 spans 20 residues. V was clipped by 4 bases and J by 0 bases; unmatched bases: 19. The germline V gene encodes CDR1 SGDLS and CDR2 YYNGEE. Here the CDR3 DNA reads TGTGCCAGCAGCACCCACAGTGGGGGGGACTCGGAGAGCTCCTACAATGAGCAGTTCTTC. Encoded protein: CASSTHSGGDSESSYNEQFF.

The V gene is TRBV21-1, the J gene TRBJ1-1. TRBV21-1 is a listed pseudogene. The CDR3 consists of 14 residues. CDR3 sequence reads: CASTRVRGGPEAFF. The DNA of the CDR3 is TGTGCCAGTACCCGGGTTCGGGGTGGTCCTGAAGCTTTCTTT.

The rearrangement uses TRBV6-1 and TRBJ1-5; D not certain. Trimming removed 6 bases at V and 4 bases at J, with 16 bases between. Germline CDR1 MNHNS, CDR2 SASEGT. The CDR3 spans 15 residues. The CDR3 bases are TGTGCCAGCAGGCTCGAGGTGGCACTTAATCAGCCCCAGCATTTT. Protein product: CASRLEVALNQPQHF.

This clone occurred a few times. J is TRBJ2-5 and V is TRBV10-3, with 7 positions matching TRBD1. The closer fit of TRBJ2-7 to the DNA end suggests the J call may be wrong. Germline V CDR1 and CDR2: ENHRY, SYGVKD. The CDR3 has 16 amino acids. The CDR3 reads CAISESLGGDSYEQYF. In DNA, the CDR3 is TGTGCCATCAGTGAGTCTCTAGGTGGGGACAGCTACGAGCAGTACTTC.

The sample holds one count of this clone. The chain carries TRBV7-7 and TRBJ2-5; D might be TRBD1 (6 bases). Germline assignment: CDR1 SSHAT and CDR2 FNYEAQ (reference sequence). This CDR3 comprises 16 residues. Trimming pared 1 base from V and 1 base from J, leaving 13 bases between. CDR3 nucleotides: TGTGCCAGCAGCTTAGGAGGGGCAGGGGTCCAAGAGACCCAGTACTTC. Amino acids: CASSLGGAGVQETQYF.

The rearrangement links TRBV2 to TRBJ1-2; the D is unclear. The CDR3 covers 13 residues. Germline V CDR1 and CDR2: SNHLY, FYNNEI. V dropped 3 bases and J dropped 7 bases, with 12 bases sitting between them. CDR3 in amino acids: CASSDPGRVGYTF. The DNA for the CDR3 is TGTGCCAGCAGTGACCCGGGAAGGGTTGGCTACACCTTC.

In this sample, this clone turned up once. The chain recombines TRBV27 with TRBJ1-2; 10 bases fit TRBD1. The CDR3 is 15 residues long. Losses at the gene ends were 3 bases for V and 3 bases for J; bases not matched to a gene: 4. CDR1 is MNHEY, CDR2 SMNVEV, per germline (reference sequence). The CDR3 DNA reads TGTGCCAGCAGTTTTAGGGACAGGGGACACTATGGCTACACCTTC. Residues: CASSFRDRGHYGYTF.

The V gene is TRBV5-8, the J gene TRBJ1-1; D gene ambiguous. The germline V gene encodes CDR1 SGHTS and CDR2 YDEGEE. With 7 bases removed from V and 10 bases from J, the gap between germline ends came to 17 bases. This CDR3 is 12 amino acids long. CDR3: CASSQLTGGAFF. As DNA, the CDR3 is TGTGCCAGCTCCCAGCTAACGGGTGGAGCTTTCTTT.